Listed below are T cell receptor beta chains from one sample, sequenced in a study of post-analysis software for immune sequencing data. One entry per CDR3 protein, called by TCRdb with MiXCR from the PCR reads. The sample has about 540,000 distinct CDR3 sequences; roughly 34% are singletons. The sequenced sample consisted of blood. The receptors here all came from a girl aged 2-17 years with multiple sclerosis. The CDR3 runs from the conserved cysteine through the conserved F or W. A D gene is named only where the DNA matches it firmly. Rows give clone size only sometimes, using once, few, many, or a class for an expanded clone.

D gene: -
J gene: TRBJ1-2
clone size: few
V gene: TRBV11-2
CDR3 DNA: TGTGCCAGCAGCTTAGTTCAGGGAGCCTATGGCTACACCTTC
CDR3 protein: CASSLVQGAYGYTF

D gene: -
J gene: TRBJ2-3
clone size: few
V gene: TRBV4-1
CDR3 DNA: TGCGCCAGCAGCCACGACCCCGCCGCGGATACGCAGTATTTT
CDR3 protein: CASSHDPAADTQYF

D gene: TRBD2
J gene: TRBJ2-1
clone size: few
V gene: TRBV20-1
CDR3 DNA: TGCAGTGCTCCCGTTCAGGCGGGGGGCCTTAACTACAATGAGCAGTTCTTC
CDR3 protein: CSAPVQAGGLNYNEQFF

D gene: -
J gene: TRBJ1-6
clone size: -
V gene: TRBV6-2/TRBV6-3
CDR3 DNA: TGTGCCAGCAGTTACCAACAGGGCGCTTATAATTCACCCCTCCACTTT
CDR3 protein: CASSYQQGAYNSPLHF

D gene: -
J gene: TRBJ2-1
clone size: -
V gene: TRBV6-6
CDR3 DNA: TGTGCCAGCAGTTTTCAAGGATCCTACAATGAGCAGTTCTTC
CDR3 protein: CASSFQGSYNEQFF

D gene: TRBD2
J gene: TRBJ2-7
clone size: few
V gene: TRBV25-1
CDR3 DNA: TGTGCCAGCAGTGCATGGGAGGGCAGGTCGAACGAGCAGTACTTC
CDR3 protein: CASSAWEGRSNEQYF

D gene: TRBD2
J gene: TRBJ2-5
clone size: -
V gene: TRBV3-1
CDR3 DNA: TGTGCCAGCAGTCGGGGGGGCCGGACAGAGACCCAGTACTTC
CDR3 protein: CASSRGGRTETQYF

D gene: -
J gene: TRBJ2-3
clone size: few
V gene: TRBV11-2
CDR3 DNA: TGTGCCAGCAGCTTATTCCCAAGAGATACGCAGTATTTT
CDR3 protein: CASSLFPRDTQYF

D gene: -
J gene: TRBJ2-7
clone size: -
V gene: TRBV9
CDR3 DNA: TGTGCCAGCAGCGTTGGGGGACTCCCGTCTGGTTACGAGCAGTACTTC
CDR3 protein: CASSVGGLPSGYEQYF

D gene: TRBD1
J gene: TRBJ1-2
clone size: -
V gene: TRBV10-3
CDR3 DNA: TGTGCCATCAGGGGACAGGGAGACCAAGCTAACTATGGCTACACCTTC
CDR3 protein: CAIRGQGDQANYGYTF

D gene: TRBD1
J gene: TRBJ2-1
clone size: -
V gene: TRBV18
CDR3 DNA: TGTGCCACCCAGACAGGGAGCCGCAATGAGCAGTTCTTC
CDR3 protein: CATQTGSRNEQFF

D gene: -
J gene: TRBJ1-4
clone size: -
V gene: TRBV18
CDR3 DNA: TGTGCCAGCTCGTTGAGGACCGAGTCAACTAATGAAAAACTGTTTTTT
CDR3 protein: CASSLRTESTNEKLFF

D gene: -
J gene: TRBJ2-1
clone size: many
V gene: TRBV20-1
CDR3 DNA: TGCAGTGCTGCTGGGGGCGGCCTCGATGAGCAGTTCTTC
CDR3 protein: CSAAGGGLDEQFF

D gene: -
J gene: TRBJ1-5
clone size: few
V gene: TRBV7-2
CDR3 DNA: TGTGCCAGCAGCTTATTCGTGAGCAATCAGCCCCAGCATTTT
CDR3 protein: CASSLFVSNQPQHF

D gene: TRBD1
J gene: TRBJ2-7
clone size: -
V gene: TRBV20-1
CDR3 DNA: TGCAGTGCTAGAGGGGACAGGATCGATGAGCAGTACTTC
CDR3 protein: CSARGDRIDEQYF

D gene: -
J gene: TRBJ2-7
clone size: -
V gene: TRBV7-8
CDR3 DNA: TGTGCCAGCAGCCGTGGGGATAATTTGGCCTACGAGCAGTACTTC
CDR3 protein: CASSRGDNLAYEQYF